A single TCR beta chain is shown here with its context. Template switching, a step in the protocol, added a universal primer site, and cDNA carried unique molecular identifiers. Each CDR3 protein gets one entry after TCRdb re-called the 5' RACE reads with MiXCR. Seen here are 600,000 to 800,000 distinct CDR3 sequences, 21% observed once, and the top ten hold roughly 4.3%. The data originate from a study of identical twins. CDR1 and CDR2 from the germline V gene are SGHRS and YFSETQ. This CDR3 comprises 15 residues. The V gene end was trimmed by 3 bases and the J gene end by 2 bases; junction bases not matched to a gene: 7. The same sample was also studied in work on T cells expressing NK-cell markers.

Source material: PBMCs. The receptor was derived from a young woman in good health. This sequence joins TRBV5-1 and TRBJ2-5; the match to TRBD2 covers 7 bases. CDR3 nucleotide sequence: TGCGCCAGCAGCTACGCCGGGACTATACAAGAGACCCAGTACTTC. Translated: CASSYAGTIQETQYF. Based on the CDR3 plus reference TRBV5-1 and TRBJ2-5, the full variable domain is KAGVTQTPRYLIKTRGQQVTLSCSPISGHRSVSWYQQTPGQGLQFLFEYFSETQRNKGNFPGRFSGRQFSNSRSEMNVSTLELGDSALYLCASSYAGTIQETQYFGPGTRLLVL.